This entry lists 25 T cell receptor beta chains sequenced from one sample in a study of cytomegalovirus exposure and HLA in healthy donors. The PCR ran on 60 Vbeta and 13 Jbeta primers. The data were produced by immunoSEQ multiplex PCR, yet TCRdb's version contains in-frame clones alone and is incomplete. Of tens of thousands of clones in the sample, 80% were seen once. The sequencing input was PBMCs. These receptors originate from a woman in her forties or fifties in good health and CMV-seropositive.

This chain joins TRBV5-6 and TRBJ2-5; 14 bases fit TRBD2. The junction had 11 bases not matched to a gene; V was cut back by 2 bases and J by 5 bases. Per the germline V gene, CDR1 is SGHDT and CDR2 is YYEEEE. This CDR3 comprises 18 residues. The CDR3: CASSFFGTSGRMFETQYF. The CDR3 region has the DNA TGTGCCAGCAGCTTTTTTGGGACTAGCGGGAGAATGTTCGAGACCCAGTACTTC.

The genes are TRBV10-2 and TRBJ2-2; D may be TRBD2 (7 bases). Germline-derived CDR1 and CDR2 are WSHSY and SAAADI. V was shortened by 4 bases and J by 5 bases, with 14 bases between the two germline ends. The CDR3 spans 15 residues. The CDR3 protein is CASSAVGGHTGELFF. In DNA form, the CDR3 reads TGCGCCAGCAGTGCGGTGGGGGGGCATACCGGGGAGCTGTTTTTT.

The chain recombines TRBV14 with TRBJ1-4, with unresolved D. The CDR3 has 17 amino acids. The V and J ends lost 0 bases and 0 bases respectively, with 11 bases between them. From germline, CDR1 is SGHDN and CDR2 FVKESK. The CDR3 DNA reads as TGTGCCAGCAGCCAAGAACGAGGGCATGCAACTAATGAAAAACTGTTTTTT. This gives the protein CASSQERGHATNEKLFF.

A few counts support this clone. The chain links TRBV19 to TRBJ1-2, with 8 bases fitting TRBD1. V dropped 1 base and J dropped 4; count of bases not matched to a gene: 8. Germline assignment: CDR1 LNHDA and CDR2 SQIVND (reference sequence). The CDR3 runs 16 residues. CDR3 in amino acids: CASSIVSRDRTYGYTF. DNA for the CDR3: TGTGCCAGTAGTATAGTCTCCCGGGACAGGACCTATGGCTACACCTTC.

This chain links TRBV15 with TRBJ2-1; 8 nucleotides match TRBD2. This CDR3 has 14 residues. Per the germline V gene, CDR1 is LNHNV and CDR2 is YYDKDF (reference sequence). Trimming removed 3 bases from V and 8 bases from J; junction bases left unmatched: 6. The CDR3 region has the DNA TGTGCCACCAGCAGCGGGGGGGCCTCGGATGAGCAGTTCTTC. Its protein product is CATSSGGASDEQFF.

The J gene is TRBJ2-1, the V gene TRBV29-1; D unclear. The germline gives CDR1 SQVTM, CDR2 ANQGSEA. The V end lost 3 bases, the J end lost 9 bases, and 15 bases lay between the germline ends. The CDR3 has 13 residues. CDR3 amino acids: CSVDGHPSGEQFF. In DNA form, the CDR3 reads TGCAGCGTTGACGGCCATCCATCGGGTGAGCAGTTCTTC.

This rearrangement joins TRBV27 to TRBJ2-2; perhaps TRBD2 as D (5 bases). The germline V gene has CDR1 MNHEY and CDR2 SMNVEV (reference sequence). CDR3 length: 15 amino acids. Trimming removed 2 bases from V and 4 bases from J, with 11 bases in between. CDR3 region: CASSLKNRGTGELFF. The CDR3 DNA sequence: TGTGCCAGCAGTTTAAAAAATCGGGGCACCGGGGAGCTGTTTTTT.

This chain links TRBV7-8 with TRBJ2-1; weak D call: TRBD1 (5 bases). The CDR3 extends over 15 amino acids. In germline, CDR1 is SGHVS, CDR2 FQNEAQ. V was trimmed by 5 bases and J by 2 bases, leaving 13 bases between them. The CDR3 region has the DNA TGTGCCAGCAGCACAGGAGCCCCCACCTACAATGAGCAGTTCTTC. Translation: CASSTGAPTYNEQFF. Looking up the rest from reference TRBV7-8 and TRBJ2-1 gives the full variable domain: GAGVSQSPRYKVAKRGQDVALRCDPISGHVSLFWYQQALGQGPEFLTYFQNEAQLDKSGLPSDRFFAERPEGSVSTLKIQRTQQEDSAVYLCASSTGAPTYNEQFFGPGTRLTVL.

CDR3 sequence (DNA): TGTGCCAGCAGCCAGCGGGGGGGCGTCACCGGGGAGCTGTTTTTT. It translates to CASSQRGGVTGELFF. J is TRBJ2-2 and V is TRBV5-4, with TRBD2 matching over 10 bases. J gave up 4 bases and V 4 bases, and 4 bases lay outside the gene matches. The CDR3 is 15 amino acids. Germline CDR1 and CDR2: SGHNT and YYREEE (reference sequence).

This clone was seen a single time. One junction end does not reproduce the germline sequence, and a read error may be involved. V gene TRBV7-9 combines with J gene TRBJ1-5, with 8 bases that match TRBD1. The germline CDR1 and CDR2 sequences are SEHNR and FQNEAQ (reference sequence). This CDR3 is 14 amino acids long. The CDR3: CSSSAGGLDQPQHF. CDR3 DNA sequence: TGTTCCAGCAGCGCAGGGGGCTTGGATCAGCCCCAGCATTTT.

This clone was seen a single time. The chain joins TRBV18 to TRBJ1-1; 7 positions match TRBD1. Germline lookup yields CDR1 KGHSH and CDR2 LQKENI. The length of the CDR3 is 14 residues. The trim removed 4 bases at V and 1 base at J, leaving 3 bases unmatched. CDR3 in amino acids: CASSRGQQNTEAFF. In nucleotides, the CDR3 is TGTGCCAGCTCACGGGGACAGCAGAACACTGAAGCTTTCTTT.

The rearrangement joins TRBV5-1 to TRBJ2-7; a weak D match, TRBD2 (5 bases). Germline V gene sequence: CDR1 SGHRS, CDR2 YFSETQ. The germline V and J ends were trimmed by 0 bases and 5 bases, with 12 bases remaining between them. This CDR3 spans 14 amino acids. CDR3 sequence: CASSLEAGNHEQYF. CDR3 DNA sequence: TGCGCCAGCAGCTTGGAAGCCGGGAACCACGAGCAGTACTTC. The whole variable domain, remainder taken from reference TRBV5-1 and TRBJ2-7, is KAGVTQTPRYLIKTRGQQVTLSCSPISGHRSVSWYQQTPGQGLQFLFEYFSETQRNKGNFPGRFSGRQFSNSRSEMNVSTLELGDSALYLCASSLEAGNHEQYFGPGTRLTVT.

The chain employs TRBV5-1 and TRBJ2-1, with D possibly TRBD1 on 5 matching bases. Germline values: CDR1 SGHRS, CDR2 YFSETQ. With 0 bases removed from V and 11 bases from J, the gap between germline ends came to 9 bases. The CDR3 has 12 amino acids. This CDR3 reads CASSLVPDKQFF. CDR3 sequence (DNA): TGCGCCAGCAGCTTGGTGCCGGACAAGCAGTTCTTC.

Details on this clone: One junction end does not reproduce the germline sequence, and a read error may be involved. Other DNA sequences from this sample encode an identical CDR3 as well. The V gene is TRBV5-4, the J gene TRBJ1-2; TRBD1 aligns across 10 bases. CDR1 SGHNT and CDR2 YYREEE come from the germline V gene (reference sequence). The CDR3 has 16 residues. The CDR3 DNA reads as TGTGCCAGCAGCCGACAGGGGGGACAGGGGTACTATGGTTACACCTTC. It specifies CASSRQGGQGYYGYTF.

The V call is TRBV6-5, the J call TRBJ1-2; D might be TRBD1 (5 bases). Germline CDR1 MNHEY, CDR2 SVGAGI. The CDR3 spans 14 residues. The V end was cut by 5 bases, the J end by 2 bases, with 12 bases between. The CDR3 DNA sequence: TGTGCCAGCAGTCCCGGAGGGGCAAACTATGGCTACACCTTC. Translated, it gives CASSPGGANYGYTF.

The J gene is TRBJ1-1, the V gene TRBV18; 7 nucleotides align to TRBD1. This CDR3 spans 17 amino acids. J lost 4 bases, V lost 0 bases, and 11 bases had no gene match. CDR1 and CDR2 from the germline V gene are KGHSH and LQKENI. The CDR3 reads CASSPPTGANLGTEAFF. The CDR3 region has the DNA TGTGCCAGCTCACCACCTACAGGGGCTAATTTGGGCACTGAAGCTTTCTTT.

The chain has TRBV6-5 and TRBJ1-2, with TRBD1 identical over 11 bases. This CDR3 contains 15 residues. Looked up from germline, CDR1 is MNHEY and CDR2 is SVGAGI. Losses at the gene ends were 6 bases for V and 2 bases for J; bases not matched to a gene: 5. CDR3 residues: CASRPRTGGNYGYTF. The CDR3 nucleotides are TGTGCCAGCAGACCCAGGACAGGGGGCAACTATGGCTACACCTTC.

This chain's CDR3 is CAWSTAGAPWALHF. CDR3 bases: TGTGCCTGGAGTACAGCAGGGGCTCCTTGGGCCCTCCACTTT. V gene TRBV30 combines with J gene TRBJ1-6; TRBD1 might be the D (6 bases). The CDR3 contains 14 residues. The V gene lost 2 bases and the J gene lost 14 bases, with 19 bases spanning the gap. Germline CDR1 and CDR2: GTSNPN and SVGIG (reference sequence). The full variable domain, in which reference TRBV30 and TRBJ1-6 provide the parts outside the CDR3, is SQTIHQWPATLVQPVGSPLSLECTVEGTSNPNLYWYRQAAGRGLQLLFYSVGIGQISSEVPQNLSASRPQDRQFILSSKKLLLSDSGFYLCAWSTAGAPWALHFGNGTRLTVT.

This chain links TRBV4-1 with TRBJ1-6; D might be TRBD1 (5 bases). This CDR3 has 15 amino acids. Germline CDR1 is MGHRA and CDR2 is YSYEKL. With 0 bases removed from V and 7 bases from J, the gap between germline ends came to 10 bases. CDR3 DNA: TGCGCCAGCAGCCAAGAAGGCAGGGCGAATTCACCCCTCCACTTT. Its protein product is CASSQEGRANSPLHF.

The J gene is TRBJ2-1, the V gene TRBV11-2, with unresolved D. The ends were cut back, 1 base at V and 4 bases at J, with 2 bases in the middle. CDR3 length: 12 residues. Germline V gives CDR1 SGHAT, CDR2 FQNNGV. CDR3 nucleotide sequence: TGTGCCAGCAGCTTAGCTTACAATGAGCAGTTCTTC. Protein product: CASSLAYNEQFF.

This clone was recorded only once. The chain links TRBV5-1 to TRBJ1-4; 12 nucleotides agree with TRBD1. CDR1 is SGHRS, CDR2 YFSETQ, per germline. This CDR3 spans 16 amino acids. V trimming: 0 bases; J trimming: 5 bases; junction bases outside the gene matches: 2. The CDR3 protein is CASSLAGTGGNEKLFF. The CDR3 nucleotides read TGCGCCAGCAGCTTGGCTGGGACAGGGGGCAATGAAAAACTGTTTTTT.

This rearrangement joins TRBV5-1 to TRBJ2-3; weak D call: TRBD1 (5 bases). Germline lookup yields CDR1 SGHRS and CDR2 YFSETQ. The germline V and J ends were trimmed by 4 bases and 5 bases, with 8 bases remaining between them. There are 12 residues in the CDR3. CDR3 loop: CASSLQEDTQYF. In DNA, the CDR3 is TGCGCCAGCAGCCTACAGGAAGATACGCAGTATTTT.

The V and J genes are TRBV5-1 and TRBJ2-7, with D unresolved. CDR1 SGHRS and CDR2 YFSETQ come from the germline V gene. CDR3 length equals 11 residues. V was trimmed by 0 bases and J by 5 bases, leaving 3 bases between them. The CDR3 reads CASSLEHEQYF. CDR3 nucleotides: TGCGCCAGCAGCTTGGAGCACGAGCAGTACTTC.

The rearrangement links TRBV12-5 to TRBJ2-1; 7 nucleotides agree with TRBD2. This CDR3 spans 12 amino acids. The germline gives CDR1 LGHNT, CDR2 FRNRAP. J lost 8 bases, V lost 7 bases, and 5 bases had no gene match. CDR3 sequence: CASVNGGYEQFF. In nucleotides, the CDR3 is TGTGCTAGTGTCAACGGGGGGTATGAGCAGTTCTTC.

J is TRBJ1-2 and V is TRBV5-1, with TRBD1 matching 8 bases. V dropped 5 bases and J dropped 3; count of bases not matched to a gene: 3. The CDR3 contains 13 residues. From germline, CDR1 is SGHRS and CDR2 YFSETQ. The CDR3, as DNA: TGCGCCAGCAGACGGGGACAGGACTATGGCTACACCTTC. Translation: CASRRGQDYGYTF.